Listed below are T cell receptor beta chains from one sample, sequenced in a study of blood T cell repertoires in COVID-19. Measured with immunoSEQ multiplex PCR; TCRdb has only the in-frame clones, and not every one. The sample holds around 220,000 clones, 86% seen once. The sequenced sample was peripheral blood. The receptors originated from a woman aged 45-65 years with acute or convalescent COVID-19. CDR3s include the opening cysteine and the closing phenylalanine or tryptophan. The order of the fields is V gene, clone size, CDR3 length, D gene, J gene, CDR3 DNA, CDR3 protein. D genes are given only for firm matches. Size is stated for part of the rows, as once, few or many counts, or as a class when the clone is expanded.

V: TRBV4-1
size: -
length: 17
D: TRBD1
J: TRBJ2-1
DNA: TGCGCCAGCAGCCCCTACCGGACAGGGGGAATCTACAATGAGCAGTTCTTC
CDR3: CASSPYRTGGIYNEQFF

V: TRBV5-1
size: -
length: 12
D: -
J: TRBJ2-4
DNA: TGCGCCAGCAGCAGGGAGGAAAGCATTCAGTACTTC
CDR3: CASSREESIQYF

V: TRBV10-2
size: -
length: 16
D: TRBD1
J: TRBJ1-1
DNA: TGCGCCAGCAGTGACAGGGGGGCGCTCTATAACACTGAAGCTTTCTTT
CDR3: CASSDRGALYNTEAFF

V: TRBV10-1
size: -
length: 14
D: TRBD1
J: TRBJ2-4
DNA: TGCGCCAGCAGCCCAGGCGACAGGGTTGACATTCAGTACTTC
CDR3: CASSPGDRVDIQYF

V: TRBV29-1
size: -
length: 14
D: TRBD2
J: TRBJ2-3
DNA: TGCAGCGTTCTTAGCGGGTCTAGCACAGATACGCAGTATTTT
CDR3: CSVLSGSSTDTQYF

V: TRBV27
size: -
length: 14
D: -
J: TRBJ1-2
DNA: TGTGCCAGCAGCCACCCCTGGCCTAACTATGGCTACACCTTC
CDR3: CASSHPWPNYGYTF

V: TRBV6-2/TRBV6-3
size: -
length: 15
D: -
J: TRBJ2-7
DNA: TGTGCCAGCAGTTACTCGTTGGGGGCGGACGGCGAGCAGTACTTC
CDR3: CASSYSLGADGEQYF

V: TRBV19
size: -
length: 14
D: TRBD1
J: TRBJ2-7
DNA: TGTGCCAGTACCCTACGGGACAGGGTAGGCGAGCAGTACTTC
CDR3: CASTLRDRVGEQYF

V: TRBV11-2
size: -
length: 17
D: -
J: TRBJ2-5
DNA: TGTGCCAGCAGCTTAGATCCCCGGTCGACAGGATCAGAGACCCAGTACTTC
CDR3: CASSLDPRSTGSETQYF

V: TRBV20-1
size: -
length: 13
D: -
J: TRBJ1-1
DNA: TGCAGTGCTAGTAGAAGAGGTTACACTGAAGCTTTCTTT
CDR3: CSASRRGYTEAFF

V: TRBV7-6
size: -
length: 14
D: -
J: TRBJ2-3
DNA: TGTGCCAGCAGCTTATTTGCACACACAGATACGCAGTATTTT
CDR3: CASSLFAHTDTQYF

V: TRBV27
size: -
length: 14
D: TRBD2
J: TRBJ2-7
DNA: TGTGCCAGCAGTTTCCGGACTAGAGACTACGAGCAGTACTTC
CDR3: CASSFRTRDYEQYF

V: TRBV5-8
size: -
length: 13
D: -
J: TRBJ2-5
DNA: TGTGCCAGCAGCCGTAGTACTCAAGAGACCCAGTACTTC
CDR3: CASSRSTQETQYF

V: TRBV10-2
size: -
length: 12
D: TRBD1
J: TRBJ2-7
DNA: TGCGCCACGGGACAGGGCGTCTACGAGCAGTACTTC
CDR3: CATGQGVYEQYF

V: TRBV27
size: -
length: 15
D: TRBD1
J: TRBJ1-4
DNA: TGTGCCAGCAGGAACCGACAGGGAGGACATGAAAAACTGTTTTTT
CDR3: CASRNRQGGHEKLFF

V: TRBV5-5
size: -
length: 15
D: -
J: TRBJ1-5
DNA: TGTGCCAGCAGCTTGGCGGGGAACTTTAATCAGCCCCAGCATTTT
CDR3: CASSLAGNFNQPQHF

V: TRBV27
size: -
length: 14
D: TRBD2
J: TRBJ2-5
DNA: TGTGCCAGCAGTCAACGGGGGGGGGAAGAGACCCAGTACTTC
CDR3: CASSQRGGEETQYF

V: TRBV9
size: -
length: 14
D: -
J: TRBJ1-2
DNA: TGTGCCAGCAGCGTAGATGTGAGTTTTTATGGCTACACCTTC
CDR3: CASSVDVSFYGYTF

V: TRBV2
size: -
length: 15
D: -
J: TRBJ2-1
DNA: TGTGCCAGCGGAGTAGACCATGGCTCCTACAATGAGCAGTTCTTC
CDR3: CASGVDHGSYNEQFF

V: TRBV5-1
size: once
length: 17
D: TRBD1
J: TRBJ2-6
DNA: TGCGCCAGCAGCTTGTATCAGGGGGCGGGGGGGGCCAACGTCCTGACTTTC
CDR3: CASSLYQGAGGANVLTF

V: TRBV7-2
size: few
length: 15
D: TRBD2
J: TRBJ2-7
DNA: TGTGCCAGCAGCGCACTAGCGGGAGTCCCCTACGAGCAGTACTTC
CDR3: CASSALAGVPYEQYF

V: TRBV13
size: many
length: 14
D: TRBD1
J: TRBJ2-7
DNA: TGTGCCAGCAGCTTAGGGGGACAGGGCTACGAGCAGTACTTC
CDR3: CASSLGGQGYEQYF

V: TRBV18
size: few
length: 15
D: TRBD1
J: TRBJ1-1
DNA: TGTGCCAGCTCACCAGCCAGGGGGCAAAACACTGAAGCTTTCTTT
CDR3: CASSPARGQNTEAFF

V: TRBV6-5
size: -
length: 16
D: TRBD1
J: TRBJ2-7
DNA: TGTGCCAGCAGTTACTCCGGACAGGGATCGGCCTACGAGCAGTACTTC
CDR3: CASSYSGQGSAYEQYF

V: TRBV4-3
size: once
length: 15
D: -
J: TRBJ2-5
DNA: TGCGCCAGCAGCCAAGATCGGGCAGGGTGGGAGACCCAGTACTTC
CDR3: CASSQDRAGWETQYF

V: TRBV19
size: -
length: 16
D: -
J: TRBJ1-4
DNA: TGTGCCAGCCAGTTGCTGGGGGGGGCAGACAATGAAAAACTGTTTTTT
CDR3: CASQLLGGADNEKLFF

V: TRBV7-8
size: -
length: 16
D: TRBD2
J: TRBJ2-3
DNA: TGTGCCAGCAGCCTAAGACTAGCGGGAGGTCTTGATACGCAGTATTTT
CDR3: CASSLRLAGGLDTQYF

V: TRBV3-1/TRBV3-2
size: -
length: 14
D: -
J: TRBJ1-5
DNA: TGTGCCAGCAGCCAAGCTAGGGCGGGACAGCCCCAGCATTTT
CDR3: CASSQARAGQPQHF

V: TRBV10-3
size: -
length: 14
D: TRBD2
J: TRBJ2-3
DNA: TGTGCCATCAGTGAGAACGGGAGGGCAGATACGCAGTATTTT
CDR3: CAISENGRADTQYF

V: TRBV3-1/TRBV3-2
size: -
length: 15
D: TRBD2
J: TRBJ2-3
DNA: TGTGCCAGCAGCCAAGGTCCAGCGGGAGAAGATACGCAGTATTTT
CDR3: CASSQGPAGEDTQYF

V: TRBV5-1
size: -
length: 13
D: -
J: TRBJ2-3
DNA: TGCGCCAGCAGCCAGGGACTTGAAGATACGCAGTATTTT
CDR3: CASSQGLEDTQYF